The 31 T cell receptor beta chains reported below all come from one sample, sequenced in a study of blood T cell repertoires in COVID-19. Measured with immunoSEQ multiplex PCR; TCRdb has only the in-frame clones, and not every one. In the table there are roughly 100,000 clones, approximately 88% of which are singletons. Material for sequencing was peripheral blood. Receptors were obtained from a human donor in a cohort sampled during active COVID-19.

J is TRBJ2-7 and V is TRBV2; 7 bases align to TRBD2. Germline values: CDR1 SNHLY, CDR2 FYNNEI. V was clipped by 4 bases and J by 4 bases; unmatched bases: 4. The CDR3 has 13 amino acids. The CDR3 region is CASSAQREYEQYF. CDR3 coding DNA: TGTGCCAGCAGTGCCCAGCGGGAATACGAGCAGTACTTC.

The chain couples TRBV7-2 to TRBJ1-2, with D uncertain. Trimming shortened V by 0 bases and J by 8 bases, and 10 bases separated the two germline ends. Germline V CDR1 and CDR2: SGHTA, FQGNSA. CDR3 length equals 13 residues. The CDR3 sequence: CASSLAGWSGYTF. The CDR3 bases are TGTGCCAGCAGCTTAGCTGGGTGGAGCGGCTACACCTTC. Based on the CDR3 plus reference TRBV7-2 and TRBJ1-2, the full variable domain is GAGVSQSPSNKVTEKGKDVELRCDPISGHTALYWYRQSLGQGLEFLIYFQGNSAPDKSGLPSDRFSAERTGGSVSTLTIQRTQQEDSAVYLCASSLAGWSGYTFGSGTRLTVV.

V and J are TRBV6-4 and TRBJ1-2; D perhaps matches TRBD1 (6 bases). The CDR3 consists of 15 residues. In germline, CDR1 is MRHNA, CDR2 SNTAGT. V was pared by 4 bases and J by 6 bases, with 18 bases between. CDR3 residues: CASSGRGPKIDGYTF. The DNA for the CDR3 is TGTGCCAGCAGTGGGCGGGGGCCAAAGATAGATGGCTACACCTTC.

V usage is TRBV5-5 and J usage is TRBJ2-3, with 11 nucleotides matching TRBD2. Germline lookup yields CDR1 SGHKS and CDR2 YYEKEE (reference sequence). The CDR3 loop spans 18 amino acids. Trimming at V came to 0 bases and at J to 1 base, leaving 7 bases not matched to a gene. DNA for the CDR3: TGTGCCAGCAGCTTGGGGCTAGCGGGGGGTACCGGCACAGATACGCAGTATTTT. Translation gives CASSLGLAGGTGTDTQYF. Using reference TRBV5-5 and TRBJ2-3 for the parts outside the CDR3, the full variable domain is DAGVTQSPTHLIKTRGQQVTLRCSPISGHKSVSWYQQVLGQGPQFIFQYYEKEERGRGNFPDRFSARQFPNYSSELNVNALLLGDSALYLCASSLGLAGGTGTDTQYFGPGTRLTVL.

The chain links TRBV6-1 to TRBJ2-3; 13 bases align to TRBD2. V was pared by 3 bases and J by 6 bases, with 6 bases of the junction left unmatched. The CDR3 covers 16 residues. The V gene's germline CDR1 is MNHNS and CDR2 SASEGT. In nucleotides, the CDR3 is TGTGCCAGCAGTGAGACTAGCGGGGGGATCCTCGATACGCAGTATTTT. Amino acid sequence: CASSETSGGILDTQYF.

This chain connects TRBV10-3 to TRBJ1-2; D is unclear. CDR3 size: 15 residues. Germline V gene lookup returns CDR1 ENHRY and CDR2 SYGVKD. The V gene lost 4 bases and the J gene lost 7 bases, with 19 bases spanning the gap. Here the CDR3 DNA reads TGTGCCATCAGTGGGGCCGGCGCCCGCCTTAGTGGCTACACCTTC. This codes for CAISGAGARLSGYTF.

V usage is TRBV7-2 and J usage is TRBJ1-6; 8 bases line up with TRBD1. V shed 1 base and J 14 bases; nucleotides not matched to a gene: 10. The CDR3 runs 15 residues. Looked up from germline, CDR1 is SGHTA and CDR2 is FQGNSA. The CDR3 DNA reads as TGTGCCAGCAGCTTAGAGGCAGGGGGCTATCAATCCCTCCACTTT. Protein: CASSLEAGGYQSLHF.

The rearrangement links TRBV5-1 to TRBJ1-6, with TRBD1 matching over 7 bases. Germline-derived CDR1 and CDR2 are SGHRS and YFSETQ. The trim removed 4 bases at V and 0 bases at J, leaving 4 bases unmatched. The CDR3 sequence is 16 residues long. The CDR3 here is CASSPDRSSYNSPLHF. As DNA, the CDR3 is TGCGCCAGCAGCCCGGACAGGAGCTCCTATAATTCACCCCTCCACTTT.

This chain joins TRBV6-1 and TRBJ2-2; 9 bases fit TRBD1. Looked up from germline, CDR1 is MNHNS and CDR2 is SASEGT. The CDR3 has 17 residues. Trimming took 2 bases from V and 1 from J; bases not matched to a gene: 5. CDR3 sequence (DNA): TGTGCCAGCAGTGAATGGGCGGGACAGGGGAACACCGGGGAGCTGTTTTTT. This translates into CASSEWAGQGNTGELFF.

This chain uses TRBV4-3 with TRBJ1-1; D not resolved. V was clipped by 0 bases and J by 3 bases, with 20 bases between them. The CDR3 totals 18 residues. CDR1 and CDR2 from the germline V gene are LGHNA and YSLEER. CDR3 loop: CASSQEAGGQAQYTEAFF. The CDR3 DNA follows: TGCGCCAGCAGCCAAGAAGCCGGCGGGCAAGCACAGTACACTGAAGCTTTCTTT.

This clone was found once. One end of the junction is discordant with germline, which a read error may explain. The chain carries TRBV11-2 and TRBJ2-7; TRBD2 matches 8 bases. The CDR3 covers 15 residues. The germline gives CDR1 SGHAT, CDR2 FQNNGV. CDR3 protein: CASSLESGGLYGQYF. CDR3 nucleotides: TGTGCCAGCAGCTTAGAGTCGGGGGGGCTATACGGGCAGTACTTC.

The chain is built from TRBV3-1 (or the pseudogene TRBV3-2) and TRBJ1-4, with 7 bases aligning to TRBD1. The CDR3 is 17 residues long. Losses at the gene ends were 5 bases for V and 1 base for J; bases not matched to a gene: 10. Germline V lookup: CDR1 LGHDT, CDR2 YNNKEL (reference sequence). Written as DNA, the CDR3 is TGTGCCAGCAGCTCAGGAGGGGGCGCCGAAACTAATGAAAAACTGTTTTTT. The encoded protein is CASSSGGGAETNEKLFF.

The genes are TRBV28 and TRBJ1-6; TRBD1 agrees at 10 bases. CDR3 size: 16 residues. The V gene end was trimmed by 5 bases and the J gene end by 7 bases; junction bases not matched to a gene: 8. Germline V gene data show CDR1 as MDHEN and CDR2 as SYDVKM. The CDR3 bases are TGTGCCAGCAGTACTCGGGACAGGGGCTTCAATTCACCCCTCCACTTT. This sequence encodes CASSTRDRGFNSPLHF.

This chain joins TRBV10-3 and TRBJ1-1; the match to TRBD1 covers 9 bases. The ends lost 6 bases at V and 6 bases at J; junction bases unmatched: 5. There are 13 residues in the CDR3. Germline V CDR1 and CDR2: ENHRY, SYGVKD. CDR3 bases: TGTGCCATCAGCCGGGACAGGGACGCTGAAGCTTTCTTT. Encoded protein: CAISRDRDAEAFF.

This chain uses TRBV7-3 with TRBJ2-3; D is perhaps TRBD2 (6 bases). The germline V gene has CDR1 SGHTA and CDR2 FQGTGA. CDR3 length: 17 residues. V was trimmed by 5 bases and J by 0 bases, leaving 18 bases between them. The CDR3 DNA is TGTGCCAGCAGCGAAAGAGGGCGGGGAACTAGCACAGATACGCAGTATTTT. Translating it yields CASSERGRGTSTDTQYF. The full variable domain, completed using reference TRBV7-3 and TRBJ2-3, is GAGVSQTPSNKVTEKGKYVELRCDPISGHTALYWYRQSLGQGPEFLIYFQGTGAADDSGLPNDRFFAVRPEGSVSTLKIQRTERGDSAVYLCASSERGRGTSTDTQYFGPGTRLTVL.

This clone came up a few times. CDR3: CASSRLMTGNEQFF. The CDR3 DNA follows: TGTGCCAGCAGTCGACTCATGACGGGGAATGAGCAGTTCTTC. The chain employs TRBV6-5 and TRBJ2-1, with a weak D call TRBD2 (5 bases). The germline V and J ends were trimmed by 5 bases and 7 bases, with 15 bases remaining between them. Germline V gene sequence: CDR1 MNHEY, CDR2 SVGAGI. This CDR3 spans 14 amino acids.

The chain uses TRBV18 and TRBJ1-1; D is perhaps TRBD1 (6 bases). This CDR3 comprises 14 residues. The germline V and J ends were trimmed by 2 bases and 0 bases, with 7 bases remaining between them. Germline values: CDR1 KGHSH, CDR2 LQKENI. The CDR3 loop is CASSPAGVNTEAFF. The DNA for the CDR3 is TGTGCCAGCTCACCAGCAGGGGTGAACACTGAAGCTTTCTTT. Looking up the rest from reference TRBV18 and TRBJ1-1 gives the full variable domain: NAGVMQNPRHLVRRRGQEARLRCSPMKGHSHVYWYRQLPEEGLKFMVYLQKENIIDESGMPKERFSAEFPKEGPSILRIQQVVRGDSAAYFCASSPAGVNTEAFFGQGTRLTVV.

This chain uses TRBV2 with TRBJ2-2, with D perhaps TRBD1 (6 bases). Germline assignment: CDR1 SNHLY and CDR2 FYNNEI. CDR3 length: 14 amino acids. Trimming left V 8 bases short and J 1 base short, with 11 bases between. CDR3 loop: CASGQGLNTGELFF. Here the CDR3 DNA reads TGTGCCAGCGGTCAGGGGCTGAACACCGGGGAGCTGTTTTTT.

The sample holds one count of this clone. V gene TRBV7-3 combines with J gene TRBJ1-1; D uncertain. Trimming removed 5 bases from V and 1 base from J, with 11 bases in between. From germline, CDR1 is SGHTA and CDR2 FQGTGA. This CDR3 contains 14 residues. The CDR3 nucleotides are TGTGCCAGCAGCCTCGGACTTACGAACACTGAAGCTTTCTTT. Amino acid sequence: CASSLGLTNTEAFF.

The chain combines TRBV19 with TRBJ1-4; D might be TRBD1 (5 bases). The CDR3 loop spans 16 amino acids. Germline loops: CDR1 LNHDA, CDR2 SQIVND (reference sequence). Trimming removed 7 bases at V and 5 bases at J, with 20 bases between. The CDR3 protein is CASTLRPGGSNEKLFF. CDR3 sequence (DNA): TGTGCCAGTACCCTCAGACCCGGGGGTTCCAATGAAAAACTGTTTTTT.

The J gene is TRBJ2-1, the V gene TRBV7-2; 10 bases are a match to TRBD2. CDR1 SGHTA and CDR2 FQGNSA come from the germline V gene. The CDR3 has 15 amino acids. Trimming took 5 bases from V and 6 from J; bases not matched to a gene: 7. Written as DNA, the CDR3 is TGTGCCAGCAGCCTGGCCCTAGCGGGGGTCAATGAGCAGTTCTTC. Translated: CASSLALAGVNEQFF.

This sequence joins TRBV3-1 (or the pseudogene TRBV3-2) and TRBJ2-7; D perhaps matches TRBD2 (5 bases). CDR1 LGHDT and CDR2 YNNKEL come from the germline V gene (reference sequence). Deletions cut 0 bases from V and 5 bases from J, with 8 bases between. The CDR3 covers 13 residues. The CDR3 loop is CASSQDHGNEQYF. In DNA form, the CDR3 reads TGTGCCAGCAGCCAAGATCACGGGAACGAGCAGTACTTC.

The chain combines TRBV5-6 with TRBJ1-4; tentatively, D is TRBD1 (6 bases). This CDR3 is 15 amino acids long. Trimming left V 0 bases short and J 8 bases short, with 14 bases between. Germline CDR1 reads SGHDT; CDR2 reads YYEEEE. In DNA form, the CDR3 reads TGTGCCAGCAGCTTGGCCGGGACACGGGCCGAAAAACTGTTTTTT. Translated: CASSLAGTRAEKLFF.

This clone has just a few counts. The J gene is TRBJ2-2, the V gene TRBV2, with D uncertain. The CDR3 consists of 13 residues. Trimming cost V 7 bases and J 2 bases, with 8 bases left between them. From germline, CDR1 is SNHLY and CDR2 FYNNEI. The CDR3, as DNA: TGTGCCAGCACGGAACTAAACACCGGGGAGCTGTTTTTT. It codes for CASTELNTGELFF.

V and J are TRBV7-2 and TRBJ2-5, with 7 positions matching TRBD2. Looked up from germline, CDR1 is SGHTA and CDR2 is FQGNSA. The CDR3 spans 16 residues. V shed 5 bases, J shed 5 bases, and the junction held 14 bases outside the gene matches. The chain's CDR3 is CASSPGAGRLGETQYF. CDR3 bases: TGTGCCAGCAGCCCAGGAGCGGGGAGGCTAGGTGAGACCCAGTACTTC.

The CDR3 reads CASSIGGNTRAQPQHF. CDR3 nucleotides: TGTGCCAGCAGCATCGGGGGGAACACCCGCGCACAGCCCCAGCATTTT. V and J are TRBV5-5 and TRBJ1-5; TRBD1 might be the D (5 bases). The V end lost 4 bases, the J end lost 7 bases, and 21 bases lay between the germline ends. The CDR3 spans 16 residues. Germline V gene data show CDR1 as SGHKS and CDR2 as YYEKEE (reference sequence).

The CDR3 DNA reads TGTGCCAGCAGCCAAACGCGGGGCATTGCCACCTTC. Translated: CASSQTRGIATF. The chain links TRBV3-1 (or the pseudogene TRBV3-2) to TRBJ1-2; TRBD1 is a possible D gene (5 bases). V was shortened by 2 bases and J by 13 bases, with 14 bases between the two germline ends. Germline V CDR1 and CDR2: LGHDT, YNNKEL (reference sequence). CDR3 length: 12 amino acids.

V is TRBV7-9 and J is TRBJ2-3; no definite D call. The CDR3 is 14 amino acids. CDR1 and CDR2 from the germline V gene are SEHNR and FQNEAQ (reference sequence). Trimming cost V 3 bases and J 0 bases, with 7 bases left between them. CDR3: CASSFESSTDTQYF. The CDR3 DNA follows: TGTGCCAGCAGCTTCGAAAGCAGCACAGATACGCAGTATTTT. The full variable domain, with the rest looked up from reference TRBV7-9 and TRBJ2-3, is DTGVSQNPRHKITKRGQNVTFRCDPISEHNRLYWYRQTLGQGPEFLTYFQNEAQLEKSRLLSDRFSAERPKGSFSTLEIQRTEQGDSAMYLCASSFESSTDTQYFGPGTRLTVL.

J is TRBJ2-3 and V is TRBV19; D may be TRBD2 (5 bases). Per germline, CDR1 LNHDA and CDR2 SQIVND (reference sequence). V lost 3 bases and J lost 4, with 14 bases in between. This CDR3 is 15 amino acids long. CDR3 loop: CASSISVARSDTQYF. CDR3 sequence (DNA): TGTGCCAGTAGTATTTCAGTAGCGAGGTCAGATACGCAGTATTTT. The whole variable domain, remainder taken from reference TRBV19 and TRBJ2-3, is DGGITQSPKYLFRKEGQNVTLSCEQNLNHDAMYWYRQDPGQGLRLIYYSQIVNDFQKGDIAEGYSVSREKKESFPLTVTSAQKNPTAFYLCASSISVARSDTQYFGPGTRLTVL.

The rearrangement links TRBV5-1 to TRBJ2-3; D call uncertain. The length of the CDR3 is 14 residues. Between the trimmed V and J ends, which lost 0 bases and 2 bases, there was a span of 7 bases. CDR1 and CDR2 from the germline V gene are SGHRS and YFSETQ. In DNA form, the CDR3 reads TGCGCCAGCAGCTTGGGGCCAATCACAGATACGCAGTATTTT. This sequence encodes CASSLGPITDTQYF.

This clone was seen more than once but under ten times. The chain couples TRBV6-5 to TRBJ2-3; TRBD1 matches 9 bases. Trimming removed 2 bases from V and 6 bases from J; junction bases left unmatched: 9. The V gene's germline CDR1 is MNHEY and CDR2 SVGAGI. The CDR3 sequence is 16 residues long. The CDR3 is CASSYRGQGPVDTQYF. The DNA for the CDR3 is TGTGCCAGCAGTTACAGGGGACAGGGCCCGGTTGATACGCAGTATTTT.